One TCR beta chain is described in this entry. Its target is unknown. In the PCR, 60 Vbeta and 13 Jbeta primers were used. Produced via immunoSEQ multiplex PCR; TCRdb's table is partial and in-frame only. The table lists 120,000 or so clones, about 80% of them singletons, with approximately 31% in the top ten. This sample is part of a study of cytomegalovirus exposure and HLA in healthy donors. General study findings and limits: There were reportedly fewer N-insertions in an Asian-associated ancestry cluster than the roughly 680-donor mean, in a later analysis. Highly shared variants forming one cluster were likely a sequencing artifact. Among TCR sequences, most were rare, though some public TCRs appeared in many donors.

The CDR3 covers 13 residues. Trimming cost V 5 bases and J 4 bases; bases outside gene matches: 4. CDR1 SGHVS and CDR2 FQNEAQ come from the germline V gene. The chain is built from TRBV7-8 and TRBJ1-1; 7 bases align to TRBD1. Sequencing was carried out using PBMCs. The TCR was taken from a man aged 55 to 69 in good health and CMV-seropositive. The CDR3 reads CASSEGQLTEAFF. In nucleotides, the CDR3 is TGTGCCAGCAGCGAGGGACAGCTCACTGAAGCTTTCTTT.